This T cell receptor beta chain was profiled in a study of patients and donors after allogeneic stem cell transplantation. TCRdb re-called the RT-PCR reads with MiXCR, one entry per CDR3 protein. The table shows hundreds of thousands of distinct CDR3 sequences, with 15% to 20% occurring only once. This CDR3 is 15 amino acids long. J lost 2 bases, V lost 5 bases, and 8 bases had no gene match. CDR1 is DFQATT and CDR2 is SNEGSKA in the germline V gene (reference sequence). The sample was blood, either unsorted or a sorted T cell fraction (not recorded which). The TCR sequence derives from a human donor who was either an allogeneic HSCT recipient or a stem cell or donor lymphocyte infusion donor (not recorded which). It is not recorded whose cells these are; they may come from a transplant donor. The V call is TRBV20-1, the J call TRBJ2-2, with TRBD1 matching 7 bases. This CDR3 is CSAFPGQKNTGELFF. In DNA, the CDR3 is TGCAGTGCTTTTCCGGGACAGAAAAACACCGGGGAGCTGTTTTTT.